This TCR beta chain was retrieved from a study of human T cells and chemical hapten exposure. Whole-study findings and limits: PT1 expanded TCR counts and patch test score correlated positively.

The time point denotes: patch test 1, 2 weeks after DPC sensitization. Noted treatment: therapeutic diphenylcyclopropenone sensitization with weekly scalp DPC. This CDR3 region has 17 residues. Germline assignment: CDR1 SGHRS and CDR2 YFSETQ. V was pared by 4 bases and J by 0 bases, with 7 bases of the junction left unmatched. One entry per CDR3 protein, called by TCRdb with MiXCR from the RACE reads. The sample holds around 50,000 distinct CDR3 sequences; roughly 9.5% are singletons and the top ten take 4.5%. This clonotype turned up a few times. Antigen specificity is unknown. This clonotype was obtained from a woman aged 50 to 65 with alopecia areata. Some clones in this sample may be carry-over from other donors' samples. Source: whole blood, taken in connection with sensitization to the hapten diphenylcyclopropenone (DPC). The chain has TRBV5-1 and TRBJ2-3, with 11 bases lining up with TRBD2. The CDR3 DNA follows: TGCGCCAGCAGCGGGGGACTAGCGGCTCCAAGCACAGATACGCAGTATTTT. As protein: CASSGGLAAPSTDTQYF. Filled out from reference TRBV5-1 and TRBJ2-3, the complete variable domain reads KAGVTQTPRYLIKTRGQQVTLSCSPISGHRSVSWYQQTPGQGLQFLFEYFSETQRNKGNFPGRFSGRQFSNSRSEMNVSTLELGDSALYLCASSGGLAAPSTDTQYFGPGTRLTVL.